Described below is a single T cell receptor (beta chain) sequence and its context. Participants, 18 to 89 years old, spanned 25 or so US areas. Participants classified as exposed had met a COVID-19 case within 2 weeks before study entry. The data were produced by immunoSEQ multiplex PCR, yet TCRdb's version contains in-frame clones alone and is incomplete. Of fewer than 300,000 clones listed, about four fifths were seen once; the top ten hold about 5%. This record belongs to a study of blood T cell repertoires in COVID-19. Study at large: COVID-19 samples from acute and convalescent phases originated in the United States, Italy and Spain.

The CDR3 spans 12 residues. Germline loops: CDR1 SGHRS, CDR2 YFSETQ. With 5 bases removed from V and 0 bases from J, the gap between germline ends came to 6 bases. The chain combines TRBV5-1 with TRBJ2-7; TRBD1 is a possible D gene (6 bases). This clonotype was obtained from a man aged 40-49 years who had been exposed to COVID-19. Input material: PBMCs or T cells enriched from blood (not recorded which). The CDR3 region is CASRDSSYEQYF. Written as DNA, the CDR3 is TGCGCCAGCAGGGACAGCTCCTACGAGCAGTACTTC.